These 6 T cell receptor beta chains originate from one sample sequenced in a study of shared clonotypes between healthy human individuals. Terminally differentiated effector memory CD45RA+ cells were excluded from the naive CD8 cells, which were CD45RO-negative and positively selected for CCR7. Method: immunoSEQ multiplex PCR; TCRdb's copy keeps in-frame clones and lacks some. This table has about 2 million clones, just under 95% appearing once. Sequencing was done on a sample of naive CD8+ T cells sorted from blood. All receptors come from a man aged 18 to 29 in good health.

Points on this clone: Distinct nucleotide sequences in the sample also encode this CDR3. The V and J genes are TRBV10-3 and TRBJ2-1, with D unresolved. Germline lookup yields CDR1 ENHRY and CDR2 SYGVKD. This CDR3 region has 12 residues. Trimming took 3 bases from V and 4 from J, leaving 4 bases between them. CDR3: CAISDEYNEQFF. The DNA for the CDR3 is TGTGCCATCAGTGACGAGTACAATGAGCAGTTCTTC.

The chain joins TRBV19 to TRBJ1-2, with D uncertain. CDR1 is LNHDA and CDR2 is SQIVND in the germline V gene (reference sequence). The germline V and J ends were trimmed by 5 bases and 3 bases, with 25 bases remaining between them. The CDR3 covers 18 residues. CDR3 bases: TGTGCCAGTAGTCGTCGGAGCGGGCCTACCAGTTTTGACTATGGCTACACCTTC. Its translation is CASSRRSGPTSFDYGYTF.

CDR3 coding DNA: TGTGCCAGCAGTTACGACCCAGTCGCTTACGAGCAGTACTTC. It encodes CASSYDPVAYEQYF. V is TRBV6-5 and J is TRBJ2-7; the D is unclear. The CDR3 length is 14 residues. Trimming cost V 2 bases and J 4 bases, with 12 bases left between them. CDR1 MNHEY and CDR2 SVGAGI come from the germline V gene.

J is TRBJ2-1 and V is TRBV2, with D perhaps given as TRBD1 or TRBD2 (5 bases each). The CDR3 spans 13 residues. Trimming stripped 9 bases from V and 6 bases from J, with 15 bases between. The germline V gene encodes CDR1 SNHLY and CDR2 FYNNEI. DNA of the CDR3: TGTGCCAGACTGGGGGACCCCGGCAATGAGCAGTTCTTC. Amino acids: CARLGDPGNEQFF.

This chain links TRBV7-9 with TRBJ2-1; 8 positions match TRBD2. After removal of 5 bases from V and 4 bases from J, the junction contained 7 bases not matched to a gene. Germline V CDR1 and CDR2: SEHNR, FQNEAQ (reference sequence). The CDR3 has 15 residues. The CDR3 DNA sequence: TGTGCCAGCAGCCTGCGGGGGGCCAAATACAATGAGCAGTTCTTC. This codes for CASSLRGAKYNEQFF.

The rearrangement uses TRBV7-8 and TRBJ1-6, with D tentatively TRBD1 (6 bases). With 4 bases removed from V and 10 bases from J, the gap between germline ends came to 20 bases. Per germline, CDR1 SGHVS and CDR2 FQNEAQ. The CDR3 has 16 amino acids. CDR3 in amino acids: CASSYRTALLDSPLHF. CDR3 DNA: TGTGCCAGCAGCTATAGGACAGCGTTATTAGACTCACCCCTCCACTTT.